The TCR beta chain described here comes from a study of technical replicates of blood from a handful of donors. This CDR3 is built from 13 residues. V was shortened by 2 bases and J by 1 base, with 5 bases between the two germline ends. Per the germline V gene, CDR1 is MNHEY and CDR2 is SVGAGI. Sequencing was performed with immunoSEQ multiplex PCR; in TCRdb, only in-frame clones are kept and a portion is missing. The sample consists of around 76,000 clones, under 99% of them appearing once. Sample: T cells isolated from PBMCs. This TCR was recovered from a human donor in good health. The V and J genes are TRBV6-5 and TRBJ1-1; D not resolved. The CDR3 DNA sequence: TGTGCCAGCAGTTACCACAAGAACACTGAAGCTTTCTTT. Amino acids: CASSYHKNTEAFF.